Each of the 17 T cell receptor beta chains below was sequenced from the same sample in a study of blood T cell repertoires in COVID-19. The data were produced by immunoSEQ multiplex PCR, yet TCRdb's version contains in-frame clones alone and is incomplete. This sample has fewer than 65,000 clones, with 80% to 90% found just once. The specimen sequenced was peripheral blood. Every receptor here comes from a human donor in a cohort sampled during active COVID-19.

The chain recombines TRBV2 with TRBJ2-1; weak D call: TRBD1 (7 bases). V lost 7 bases, J lost 1 base, and 11 bases lay in between. This CDR3 is 14 amino acids long. Germline assignment: CDR1 SNHLY and CDR2 FYNNEI. DNA of the CDR3: TGTGCCAGCAAGGGGGGACAGTCCTACAATGAGCAGTTCTTC. Its protein is CASKGGQSYNEQFF.

Here the CDR3 DNA reads TGTGCCAGCAGCGGAGGAGGGACGGACAATGAGCAGTTCTTC. It yields the protein CASSGGGTDNEQFF. The rearrangement uses TRBV9 and TRBJ2-1; weak D call: TRBD2 (6 bases). Trimming pared 3 bases from V and 5 bases from J, leaving 12 bases between. In germline, CDR1 is SGDLS, CDR2 YYNGEE. The CDR3 totals 14 residues.

The DNA of the CDR3 is TGTGCCAGCAGTAGAGTTGGCGGGGAGCTGTTTTTT. Translating it yields CASSRVGGELFF. This chain connects TRBV2 to TRBJ2-2; D not resolved. CDR3 size: 12 residues. CDR1 is SNHLY, CDR2 FYNNEI, per germline. V lost 5 bases and J 7 bases, leaving 8 bases between the germline ends.

The genes are TRBV30 and TRBJ1-1; maybe TRBD1 (5 bases). Trimming left V 7 bases short and J 1 base short, with 13 bases between. CDR1 and CDR2 from the germline V gene are GTSNPN and SVGIG (reference sequence). CDR3 length: 13 residues. CDR3 amino acids: CALAARANTEAFF. The CDR3 nucleotides read TGTGCCTTAGCGGCCAGGGCGAACACTGAAGCTTTCTTT. Filled out from reference TRBV30 and TRBJ1-1, the complete variable domain reads SQTIHQWPATLVQPVGSPLSLECTVEGTSNPNLYWYRQAAGRGLQLLFYSVGIGQISSEVPQNLSASRPQDRQFILSSKKLLLSDSGFYLCALAARANTEAFFGQGTRLTVV.

The V call is TRBV9, the J call TRBJ2-3; 12 bases fit TRBD2. Germline CDR1 reads SGDLS; CDR2 reads YYNGEE. V shed 3 bases and J 0 bases; nucleotides not matched to a gene: 2. The CDR3 is 16 residues long. The CDR3 DNA reads as TGTGCCAGCAGCGAACTAGCGGGGGGTAGCACAGATACGCAGTATTTT. Translating gives CASSELAGGSTDTQYF. Full variable domain (rest looked up from reference TRBV9 and TRBJ2-3): DSGVTQTPKHLITATGQRVTLRCSPRSGDLSVYWYQQSLDQGLQFLIQYYNGEERAKGNILERFSAQQFPDLHSELNLSSLELGDSALYFCASSELAGGSTDTQYFGPGTRLTVL.

The chain combines TRBV5-5 with TRBJ2-7; D unclear. This CDR3 spans 11 amino acids. Germline CDR1 and CDR2: SGHKS and YYEKEE (reference sequence). Between the trimmed V and J ends, which lost 4 bases and 3 bases, there was a span of 5 bases. CDR3 coding DNA: TGTGCCAGCAGCCCCCACTACGAGCAGTACTTC. Its protein product is CASSPHYEQYF.

The genes are TRBV2 and TRBJ2-1; weak D call: TRBD2 (5 bases). Germline assignment: CDR1 SNHLY and CDR2 FYNNEI. The CDR3 sequence is 15 residues long. V was cut by 3 bases and J by 6 bases, with 15 bases left in between. The CDR3: CASSDAPSGGNEQFF. CDR3 DNA: TGTGCCAGCAGTGATGCTCCTAGTGGAGGCAATGAGCAGTTCTTC.

The chain employs TRBV25-1 and TRBJ2-5, with TRBD2 matching over 7 bases. The CDR3 extends over 14 amino acids. J lost 3 bases, V lost 1 base, and 2 bases had no gene match. Per the germline V gene, CDR1 is MGHDK and CDR2 is SYGVNS. CDR3 sequence reads: CASSEWGGKETQYF. The CDR3 bases are TGTGCCAGCAGTGAATGGGGGGGAAAAGAGACCCAGTACTTC.

This clone has a single count. The rearrangement links TRBV6-6 to TRBJ2-1, with TRBD1 identical over 9 bases. Germline CDR1 is MNHNY and CDR2 is SVGAGI (reference sequence). Germline trimming cut 2 bases from V and 6 bases from J; bases unmatched to any gene: 5. The CDR3 contains 15 residues. For the CDR3, the DNA is TGTGCCAGCAGTTACGGGACAGGGACCACCAATGAGCAGTTCTTC. It specifies CASSYGTGTTNEQFF.

The chain joins TRBV11-2 to TRBJ2-7; D is possibly TRBD2 (6 bases). Between the trimmed V and J ends, which lost 4 bases and 0 bases, there was a span of 19 bases. CDR1 SGHAT and CDR2 FQNNGV come from the germline V gene. The CDR3 covers 17 residues. The CDR3 is CASSSSRGGIGSYEQYF. CDR3 DNA sequence: TGTGCCAGCAGCTCTAGTCGGGGCGGGATAGGCTCCTACGAGCAGTACTTC.

The rearrangement joins TRBV7-9 to TRBJ2-7; TRBD1 agrees at 8 bases. The V gene end was trimmed by 5 bases and the J gene end by 3 bases; junction bases not matched to a gene: 18. There are 18 residues in the CDR3. CDR1 SEHNR and CDR2 FQNEAQ come from the germline V gene (reference sequence). DNA of the CDR3: TGTGCCAGCAGCACTCACCGTCTGGACAGGGTGAATATCTACGAGCAGTACTTC. Translating it yields CASSTHRLDRVNIYEQYF.

V is TRBV7-2 and J is TRBJ1-6; no firm D call. The germline CDR1 and CDR2 sequences are SGHTA and FQGNSA. Trimming pared 2 bases from V and 9 bases from J, leaving 11 bases between. This CDR3 spans 14 amino acids. This CDR3 reads CASSLSIRGSPLHF. CDR3 sequence (DNA): TGTGCCAGCAGCTTAAGTATCCGGGGTTCACCCCTCCACTTT. Full variable domain (remainder filled in from reference TRBV7-2 and TRBJ1-6): GAGVSQSPSNKVTEKGKDVELRCDPISGHTALYWYRQSLGQGLEFLIYFQGNSAPDKSGLPSDRFSAERTGGSVSTLTIQRTQQEDSAVYLCASSLSIRGSPLHFGNGTRLTVT.

The chain links TRBV7-8 to TRBJ2-7; 8 bases match TRBD2. Losses at the gene ends were 1 base for V and 6 bases for J; bases not matched to a gene: 11. This CDR3 has 16 amino acids. The germline gives CDR1 SGHVS, CDR2 FQNEAQ. The CDR3 DNA sequence: TGTGCCAGCAGCTTAGTTGGTGGGACTAGGTTCTCCGAGCAGTACTTC. It specifies CASSLVGGTRFSEQYF.

CDR3 amino acids: CASSQGNRQGADGYTF. Here the CDR3 DNA reads TGCGCCAGCAGCCAAGGGAATAGACAGGGGGCGGATGGCTACACCTTC. J is TRBJ1-2 and V is TRBV4-3; 10 bases fit TRBD1. This CDR3 has 16 amino acids. Trimming removed 1 base from V and 6 bases from J; junction bases left unmatched: 8. The germline V gene encodes CDR1 LGHNA and CDR2 YSLEER.

The J gene is TRBJ2-3, the V gene TRBV11-2, with D possibly being TRBD1 (5 bases). CDR3 length: 16 residues. Germline lookup yields CDR1 SGHAT and CDR2 FQNNGV. V gave up 5 bases and J gave up 5 bases, with 20 bases separating them. The CDR3 coding sequence is TGTGCCAGCAGCCACCGGATGGGGCCGCACGGAGATACGCAGTATTTT. Encoded protein: CASSHRMGPHGDTQYF.

The V call is TRBV5-1, the J call TRBJ2-7; 10 bases match TRBD1. This CDR3 spans 14 amino acids. The germline V gene has CDR1 SGHRS and CDR2 YFSETQ. With V trimmed by 6 bases and J by 2 bases, 5 bases remained unmatched. The CDR3 DNA reads TGCGCCAGCACGACAGGGGGCCCGGCCTACGAGCAGTACTTC. Translation: CASTTGGPAYEQYF.

The chain employs TRBV28 and TRBJ2-7; D not certain. The CDR3 has 16 amino acids. Germline V lookup: CDR1 MDHEN, CDR2 SYDVKM. V lost 6 bases and J lost 4, with 22 bases in between. CDR3 DNA sequence: TGTGCCAGCAGATCCCCGGTGAGGCGGCAGAAGTACGAGCAGTACTTC. Its protein is CASRSPVRRQKYEQYF.